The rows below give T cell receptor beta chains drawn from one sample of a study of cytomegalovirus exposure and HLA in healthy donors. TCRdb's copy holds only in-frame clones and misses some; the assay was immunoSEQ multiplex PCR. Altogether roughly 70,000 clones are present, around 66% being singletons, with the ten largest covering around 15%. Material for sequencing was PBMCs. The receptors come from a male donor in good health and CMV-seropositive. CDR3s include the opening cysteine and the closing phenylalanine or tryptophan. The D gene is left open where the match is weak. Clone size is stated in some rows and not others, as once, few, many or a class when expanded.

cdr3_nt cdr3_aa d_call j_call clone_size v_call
TGTGCCATCAGGGACAGGGATAGGTACAATGAGCAGTTCTTC CAIRDRDRYNEQFF TRBD1 TRBJ2-1 NA TRBV10-3
TGTGCCAGCTCATTCGGGGCGGGGGCTATCTCCTACGAGCAGTACTTC CASSFGAGAISYEQYF NA TRBJ2-7 NA TRBV18
TGTGCCAGCAGTTCCGGGACTAGCGGACTCTACGAGCAGTACTTC CASSSGTSGLYEQYF TRBD2 TRBJ2-7 NA TRBV27
TGTGCCAGCACCGATCAGACTAGCGGGAGGGCCCATGAGCAGTTCTTC CASTDQTSGRAHEQFF TRBD2 TRBJ2-1 NA TRBV6-6
TGTGCCAGCAGCGCCGGGGTATATGGCTACACCTTC CASSAGVYGYTF NA TRBJ1-2 NA TRBV9
TGTGCCAGTCGGGTGTCGGCAAGTATGAGAGCTTTCTTT CASRVSASMRAFF NA TRBJ1-1 NA TRBV19
TGTGCCAGCAGCCAAGTCCAAGCGGGAGCTTCCTACGAGCAGTACTTC CASSQVQAGASYEQYF TRBD2 TRBJ2-7 NA TRBV4-2
TGTGCCAGCAGTTTGTCCGAGGCGAATCAGCCCCAGCATTTT CASSLSEANQPQHF NA TRBJ1-5 NA TRBV6-5
TGTGCCAGTAGTATAACAGGGGGGACTGAAGCTTTCTTT CASSITGGTEAFF TRBD1 TRBJ1-1 NA TRBV19
TGTGCCAGCAGCCGCAGGGGACAGGGTAGCACCGGGGAGCTGTTTTTT CASSRRGQGSTGELFF TRBD1 TRBJ2-2 NA TRBV7-9
TGTGCCAGCAGCGGAATCGACAACAATCAGCCCCAGCATTTT CASSGIDNNQPQHF NA TRBJ1-5 few TRBV28
TGTGCCTGGAGTCACGACAGGCGTTCCGATGAGCAGTTCTTC CAWSHDRRSDEQFF NA TRBJ2-1 NA TRBV30
TGCGCCAGCAGCGTGACAGGGGGCAATCAGCCCCAGCATTTT CASSVTGGNQPQHF TRBD1 TRBJ1-5 NA TRBV5-1
TGTGCCAGCAGCTTCACAGGGGTGAACACTGAAGCTTTCTTT CASSFTGVNTEAFF TRBD1 TRBJ1-1 NA TRBV7-9
TGTGCCAGCAGAGCCGGGACAGGGTATCACTACGAGCAGTACTTC CASRAGTGYHYEQYF TRBD1 TRBJ2-7 NA TRBV6-6
TGTGCCAGCACGTTGACAGGGGGCGGGTATGGCTACACCTTC CASTLTGGGYGYTF TRBD1 TRBJ1-2 NA TRBV2
TGTGCCAGCAGCTGGGGAACGACTACGAGCGGGAGAGAGCAGTTCTTC CASSWGTTTSGREQFF TRBD2 TRBJ2-1 NA TRBV5-4
TGTGCCAGCAGGGGGACATCCGATAATTTTGGCCTCCACTTT CASRGTSDNFGLHF NA TRBJ1-6 NA TRBV28
TGTGCCAGCAGCAGGACAGGGGGACCAGGAAACACCATATATTTT CASSRTGGPGNTIYF TRBD1 TRBJ1-3 NA TRBV7-9
TGCGCCAGCAGCCAAGGTCCTAGTACAGAGACCCAGTACTTC CASSQGPSTETQYF NA TRBJ2-5 NA TRBV4-1
TGTGCCAGCAGACTCCGGGGGGGGAACACTGAAGCTTTCTTT CASRLRGGNTEAFF NA TRBJ1-1 once TRBV2
TGTGCCACGGTACCCGGGACAGGGAGGAACACTGAAGCTTTCTTT CATVPGTGRNTEAFF TRBD1 TRBJ1-1 NA TRBV15
TGTGCCAGCACCCACGGACAGGGGAACACTGAAGCTTTCTTT CASTHGQGNTEAFF TRBD1 TRBJ1-1 NA TRBV2
TGTGCCAGCAGCCTGGGGGACATATACAATGAGCAGTTCTTC CASSLGDIYNEQFF NA TRBJ2-1 NA TRBV9
TGTGCCAGCAGTGAATCCATACTAGCGAATGAGCAGTTCTTC CASSESILANEQFF TRBD2 TRBJ2-1 once TRBV25-1
TGTGCCAGCAGCTTATCCTCCGGGGTACAGCCCCAGCATTTT CASSLSSGVQPQHF NA TRBJ1-5 NA TRBV7-6
TGTGCCAGCTCATATGGACAGGGAGGTACCTACGAGCAGTACTTC CASSYGQGGTYEQYF TRBD1 TRBJ2-7 NA TRBV18
TGTGCCAGCAGCCCATACGGACTAAACTCCTACAATGAGCAGTTCTTC CASSPYGLNSYNEQFF NA TRBJ2-1 NA TRBV7-9
TGTGCCAGCACAACGGACAGTGAAAAACTGTTTTTT CASTTDSEKLFF NA TRBJ1-4 NA TRBV6-6
TGTGCCAGCAGTCCTCTGGCACAGGCTAATGAAAAACTGTTTTTT CASSPLAQANEKLFF NA TRBJ1-4 NA TRBV7-9
TGTGCCAGCAGCAAAGAAGGCCTAGCGGGGGGCCTATACAATGAGCAGTTCTTC CASSKEGLAGGLYNEQFF NA TRBJ2-1 few TRBV21-1
TGTGCCAGCAGTGAGACAGGGGAGGTCGGGGAGCTGTTTTTT CASSETGEVGELFF TRBD1 TRBJ2-2 NA TRBV6-4